The 21 T cell receptor beta chains below were found in one sample sequenced in a study of blood T cell repertoires in COVID-19 (dated by TCRdb to about 2020). Libraries were built with the immunoSEQ multiplex PCR assay. As stored in TCRdb, this immuneACCESS dataset retains in-frame rearrangements with V and J assigned. A fraction of the clones does not appear; measured against another copy, unresolved V genes explain less than half of the discrepancy, and the remainder lacks a known reason. The sample has 300,000 or so clones on record, 90% of them singletons. Together, the top ten hold around 1.1% of the sample. The sequenced sample was PBMCs or T cells enriched from blood (not recorded which). These receptors originate from a woman aged 30 to 39 who had recovered from COVID-19.

The chain carries TRBV6-5 and TRBJ1-4, with a tentative D call TRBD1 (6 bases). Between the trimmed V and J ends, which lost 5 bases and 4 bases, there was a span of 11 bases. CDR1 is MNHEY, CDR2 SVGAGI, per germline. The CDR3 length is 14 residues. The CDR3, as DNA: TGTGCCAGCAGTCACAGGGACGGTAATGAAAAACTGTTTTTT. Its translation: CASSHRDGNEKLFF.

This sequence joins TRBV6-6 and TRBJ2-1, with 11 nucleotides matching TRBD2. Germline V lookup: CDR1 MNHNY, CDR2 SVGAGI (reference sequence). The CDR3 runs to 14 residues. With V trimmed by 2 bases and J by 10 bases, 4 bases remained unmatched. The DNA of the CDR3 is TGTGCCAGCAGTTACCTAGCGGGAGGTGGCGAGCAGTTCTTC. It translates to CASSYLAGGGEQFF.

This clone was seen just once. The CDR3, as DNA: TGTGCCAGCAAAGTGCCAGGCCCTGAAGCTTTCTTT. This encodes CASKVPGPEAFF. This chain uses TRBV12-3 or TRBV12-4 with TRBJ1-1; D not certain. The CDR3 is 12 residues long. Trimming pared 7 bases from V and 6 bases from J, leaving 12 bases between.

The rearrangement joins TRBV4-3 to TRBJ1-5, with 9 bases lining up with TRBD1. The CDR3 covers 13 residues. V trimming: 3 bases; J trimming: 11 bases; junction bases outside the gene matches: 5. Germline V gene sequence: CDR1 LGHNA, CDR2 YSLEER. DNA for the CDR3: TGCGCCAGCAGCCAGGACAGGGGCCCGGCCCAGCATTTT. This gives the protein CASSQDRGPAQHF.

J is TRBJ2-1 and V is TRBV24-1, with TRBD2 identical over 8 bases. Germline values: CDR1 KGHDR, CDR2 SFDVKD. This CDR3 has 14 residues. Trimming at V came to 5 bases and at J to 7 bases, leaving 6 bases not matched to a gene. In DNA, the CDR3 is TGTGCCACCAGTGCATGGACTAGCCTTAATGAGCAGTTCTTC. Translation gives CATSAWTSLNEQFF.

J is TRBJ2-7 and V is TRBV19; TRBD1 matches 7 bases. Unmatched junction bases numbered 12, after V lost 4 bases and J lost 0 bases. CDR1 is LNHDA and CDR2 is SQIVND in the germline V gene (reference sequence). The CDR3 loop spans 17 amino acids. CDR3 region: CASSTIGAGTDSYEQYF. The CDR3 coding sequence is TGTGCCAGTAGTACCATAGGGGCCGGGACAGACTCCTACGAGCAGTACTTC.

The count of this clone is one. J is TRBJ2-4 and V is TRBV28; 8 bases align to TRBD2. CDR1 and CDR2 (germline): MDHEN, SYDVKM. The CDR3 runs to 16 residues. J lost 3 bases, V lost 5 bases, and 9 bases had no gene match. Here the CDR3 reads CASSLGTRVRKNIQYF. The CDR3 DNA follows: TGTGCCAGCAGTCTAGGGACTAGAGTACGCAAAAACATTCAGTACTTC.

J is TRBJ2-1 and V is TRBV7-9, with TRBD2 matching over 10 bases. The germline CDR1 and CDR2 sequences are SEHNR and FQNEAQ (reference sequence). CDR3 length: 15 amino acids. Unmatched junction bases numbered 3, after V lost 1 base and J lost 6 bases. The CDR3 nucleotides read TGTGCCAGCAGCTTAGGAGCGGGAGGGTCCAATGAGCAGTTCTTC. It yields the protein CASSLGAGGSNEQFF.

The chain uses TRBV9 and TRBJ2-7; no reliable D call. With 3 bases removed from V and 5 bases from J, the gap between germline ends came to 6 bases. Germline-derived CDR1 and CDR2 are SGDLS and YYNGEE. CDR3 length: 11 residues. The CDR3 sequence is CASSAGNEQYF. CDR3 coding DNA: TGTGCCAGCAGCGCGGGTAACGAGCAGTACTTC. The entire variable domain, with the rest obtained from reference TRBV9 and TRBJ2-7, is as follows: DSGVTQTPKHLITATGQRVTLRCSPRSGDLSVYWYQQSLDQGLQFLIQYYNGEERAKGNILERFSAQQFPDLHSELNLSSLELGDSALYFCASSAGNEQYFGPGTRLTVT.

V usage is TRBV5-5 and J usage is TRBJ2-1; 7 bases align to TRBD2. CDR1 is SGHKS and CDR2 is YYEKEE in the germline V gene (reference sequence). Losses at the gene ends were 6 bases for V and 2 bases for J; bases not matched to a gene: 20. The CDR3 length is 19 residues. The CDR3 loop reads CASNPRLSGEGHTYNEQFF. The CDR3 DNA reads as TGTGCCAGCAACCCGCGACTAAGCGGGGAGGGGCACACCTACAATGAGCAGTTCTTC.

The genes are TRBV19 and TRBJ2-1; 10 bases are a match to TRBD2. Germline values: CDR1 LNHDA, CDR2 SQIVND (reference sequence). V was clipped by 1 base and J by 7 bases; unmatched bases: 4. The CDR3 runs 15 residues. CDR3 amino acids: CASSIGAGGDNEQFF. CDR3 nucleotide sequence: TGTGCCAGTAGTATAGGAGCGGGAGGGGATAATGAGCAGTTCTTC.

This clone was picked up many times. The chain joins TRBV29-1 to TRBJ1-1, with a weak D call TRBD1 (5 bases). Trimming took off 5 bases at V and 0 bases at J, with 13 bases between the two ends. Germline CDR1 SQVTM, CDR2 ANQGSEA. The CDR3 sequence is 14 residues long. The CDR3 loop reads CSVTRQLMNTEAFF. The CDR3 DNA follows: TGCAGCGTTACAAGACAGCTAATGAACACTGAAGCTTTCTTT.

V and J are TRBV5-5 and TRBJ1-6; D call uncertain. This CDR3 comprises 15 residues. V was clipped by 4 bases and J by 14 bases, with 22 bases between them. Germline CDR1 and CDR2: SGHKS and YYEKEE (reference sequence). CDR3 amino acids: CASSGEIAAGITLHF. The DNA for the CDR3 is TGTGCCAGCAGCGGAGAAATCGCAGCGGGGATCACCCTCCACTTT.

V gene TRBV6-2 or TRBV6-3 combines with J gene TRBJ2-7; D unclear. CDR1 is MNHEY, CDR2 SVGEGT, per germline. With 5 bases removed from V and 0 bases from J, the gap between germline ends came to 11 bases. This CDR3 has 14 amino acids. CDR3 sequence reads: CASSPDSYSYEQYF. The CDR3 nucleotides read TGTGCCAGCAGTCCCGACTCATACTCCTACGAGCAGTACTTC.

The sample holds a few counts of this clone. J is TRBJ1-4 and V is TRBV28; 9 nucleotides match TRBD1. V was pared by 5 bases and J by 5 bases, with 3 bases of the junction left unmatched. Germline CDR1 and CDR2: MDHEN and SYDVKM. The CDR3 has 14 residues. The DNA of the CDR3 is TGTGCCAGCAGTCGTACAGGGGGCAATGAAAAACTGTTTTTT. As protein: CASSRTGGNEKLFF.

The rearrangement uses TRBV6-5 and TRBJ1-6; TRBD1 might be the D (5 bases). The CDR3 covers 15 residues. Looked up from germline, CDR1 is MNHEY and CDR2 is SVGAGI. The V end was cut by 6 bases, the J end by 7 bases, with 16 bases between. CDR3 bases: TGTGCCAGCAGCCTTGGAGGGGTAGACAATTCACCCCTCCACTTT. This codes for CASSLGGVDNSPLHF.

The chain is built from TRBV29-1 and TRBJ2-7; a weak D match, TRBD2 (6 bases). The CDR3 has 12 residues. With 4 bases removed from V and 6 bases from J, the gap between germline ends came to 13 bases. The V gene's germline CDR1 is SQVTM and CDR2 ANQGSEA. The CDR3 region is CSVASVYGEQYF. The DNA of the CDR3 is TGCAGCGTTGCTAGCGTATATGGCGAGCAGTACTTC.

The V and J genes are TRBV19 and TRBJ2-7; 11 bases are a match to TRBD1. Germline V gene data show CDR1 as LNHDA and CDR2 as SQIVND (reference sequence). The CDR3 consists of 16 residues. The J segment lost 6 bases and the V segment lost 4 bases, leaving 11 bases of the junction unmatched. DNA of the CDR3: TGTGCCAGTAGTAGACGGACCGGACAGGGGGCGGTCGAGCAGTACTTC. Translated, it gives CASSRRTGQGAVEQYF.

The chain carries TRBV6-5 and TRBJ2-1; D is possibly TRBD2 (5 bases). There are 14 residues in the CDR3. Germline V gives CDR1 MNHEY, CDR2 SVGAGI. V was pared by 5 bases and J by 2 bases, with 10 bases between. CDR3 sequence reads: CASSNEGAYNEQFF. The CDR3 DNA sequence: TGTGCCAGCAGTAATGAGGGTGCCTACAATGAGCAGTTCTTC.

The rearrangement uses TRBV29-1 and TRBJ2-1; no clear D. CDR1 and CDR2 (germline): SQVTM, ANQGSEA. CDR3 length: 13 residues. Deletions cut 4 bases from V and 0 bases from J, with 7 bases between. This CDR3 is CSVAESSYNEQFF. CDR3 nucleotides: TGCAGCGTTGCCGAGAGCTCCTACAATGAGCAGTTCTTC.

The V call is TRBV18, the J call TRBJ2-7; 7 bases are shared with TRBD1. Germline assignment: CDR1 KGHSH and CDR2 LQKENI. Losses at the gene ends were 4 bases for V and 8 bases for J; bases not matched to a gene: 8. The CDR3 consists of 13 residues. CDR3 sequence reads: CASSRDRPIKQYF. The CDR3 DNA reads TGTGCCAGCTCACGGGACAGACCAATCAAGCAGTACTTC.